The 32 T cell receptor beta chains below all came from one sample that was sequenced in a study of human T cells and chemical hapten exposure. The time point here: patch test 1, 2 weeks after DPC sensitization. Indicated treatment: therapeutic diphenylcyclopropenone sensitization with weekly scalp DPC. TCRdb re-called the RACE reads with MiXCR, one entry per CDR3 protein. The sample records about 120,000 distinct CDR3 sequences, approximately 14% being singletons. The starting material was whole blood, obtained in connection with sensitization to the hapten diphenylcyclopropenone (DPC). The receptors derive from a man between 18 and 29 years old with alopecia areata. Some clones in this sample may be carry-over from other donors' samples.

This clonotype was observed at least ten times. This rearrangement joins TRBV6-2 or TRBV6-3 to TRBJ1-5; a weak D match, TRBD1 (5 bases). Germline loops: CDR1 MNHEY, CDR2 SVGEGT. The CDR3 has 16 residues. V dropped 1 base and J dropped 4 bases, with 14 bases sitting between them. The CDR3 reads CASSYWRDLRNQPQHF. Here the CDR3 DNA reads TGTGCCAGCAGTTACTGGCGGGACCTTAGGAATCAGCCCCAGCATTTT.

This clonotype has more than one count but fewer than ten. The rearrangement uses TRBV5-1 and TRBJ2-2; perhaps TRBD2 as D (6 bases). V shed 5 bases and J shed 3 bases, with 17 bases lying between them. The CDR3 loop spans 16 amino acids. CDR1 SGHRS and CDR2 YFSETQ come from the germline V gene. CDR3 in amino acids: CASRAGGTYHTGELFF. CDR3 bases: TGCGCCAGCAGAGCCGGAGGGACGTACCACACCGGGGAGCTGTTTTTT. Combining the CDR3 with reference TRBV5-1 and TRBJ2-2 gives the whole variable domain KAGVTQTPRYLIKTRGQQVTLSCSPISGHRSVSWYQQTPGQGLQFLFEYFSETQRNKGNFPGRFSGRQFSNSRSEMNVSTLELGDSALYLCASRAGGTYHTGELFFGEGSRLTVL.

This chain links TRBV20-1 with TRBJ1-5, with a tentative D call TRBD1 (6 bases). The germline V and J ends were trimmed by 0 bases and 2 bases, with 14 bases remaining between them. Germline V gene data show CDR1 as DFQATT and CDR2 as SNEGSKA (reference sequence). The CDR3 sequence is 16 residues long. The CDR3 sequence: CSARDETGLRNQPQHF. The CDR3 nucleotides read TGCAGTGCTAGAGATGAAACAGGGTTGCGCAATCAGCCCCAGCATTTT.

There are many counts of this clonotype. This chain links TRBV2 with TRBJ1-2, with D unresolved. Trimming removed 6 bases from V and 1 base from J, with 21 bases in between. This CDR3 is 17 amino acids long. Germline values: CDR1 SNHLY, CDR2 FYNNEI. The CDR3 DNA follows: TGTGCCAGCAGGCCTTCCGGGCGGAGGGAAAATAACTATGGCTACACCTTC. Its protein is CASRPSGRRENNYGYTF. The complete variable domain, with remaining parts taken from reference TRBV2 and TRBJ1-2, reads EPEVTQTPSHQVTQMGQEVILRCVPISNHLYFYWYRQILGQKVEFLVSFYNNEISEKSEIFDDQFSVERPDGSNFTLKIRSTKLEDSAMYFCASRPSGRRENNYGYTFGSGTRLTVV.

The genes are TRBV4-3 and TRBJ2-3; D might be TRBD2 (6 bases). V lost 1 base to trimming and J lost 0 bases, with 14 bases between them. The CDR3 runs 17 residues. Germline CDR1 and CDR2: LGHNA and YSLEER. CDR3 region: CASSQGYSGTSTDTQYF. The CDR3 bases are TGCGCCAGCAGCCAAGGGTATTCGGGGACTAGCACAGATACGCAGTATTTT.

This clonotype was seen a few times. This chain uses TRBV11-2 with TRBJ2-1, with no clear D. Trimming took 5 bases from V and 8 from J, leaving 19 bases between them. CDR1 is SGHAT and CDR2 is FQNNGV in the germline V gene. The CDR3 spans 15 residues. The CDR3 protein is CASSPSGSQWHEQFF. CDR3 sequence (DNA): TGTGCCAGCAGCCCCTCTGGGTCCCAGTGGCATGAGCAGTTCTTC.

This clonotype has only a few counts. V and J are TRBV25-1 and TRBJ2-3; D is uncertain. Trimming pared 2 bases from V and 4 bases from J, leaving 4 bases between. This CDR3 comprises 12 residues. Germline-derived CDR1 and CDR2 are MGHDK and SYGVNS. As DNA, the CDR3 is TGTGCCAGCAGTGAACTCCCAGATACGCAGTATTTT. This encodes CASSELPDTQYF. Supplemented by reference TRBV25-1 and TRBJ2-3, the full variable domain reads EADIYQTPRYLVIGTGKKITLECSQTMGHDKMYWYQQDPGMELHLIHYSYGVNSTEKGDLSSESTVSRIRTEHFPLTLESARPSHTSQYLCASSELPDTQYFGPGTRLTVL.

The chain carries TRBV9 and TRBJ1-2; 8 nucleotides align to TRBD1. This CDR3 contains 15 residues. Trimming cost V 1 base and J 4 bases; bases outside gene matches: 6. Germline CDR1 SGDLS, CDR2 YYNGEE. The CDR3 bases are TGTGCCAGCAGCGTATGGGGGACAGGCTTCTATGGCTACACCTTC. As protein: CASSVWGTGFYGYTF.

The J gene is TRBJ1-6, the V gene TRBV2; D ambiguous. The germline gives CDR1 SNHLY, CDR2 FYNNEI. This CDR3 is built from 14 residues. The V end lost 4 bases, the J end lost 10 bases, and 14 bases lay between the germline ends. The CDR3 sequence: CASSVRELGSPLHF. The CDR3 nucleotides are TGTGCCAGCAGTGTGCGGGAGCTGGGATCACCCCTCCACTTT. Filled out from reference TRBV2 and TRBJ1-6, the complete variable domain reads EPEVTQTPSHQVTQMGQEVILRCVPISNHLYFYWYRQILGQKVEFLVSFYNNEISEKSEIFDDQFSVERPDGSNFTLKIRSTKLEDSAMYFCASSVRELGSPLHFGNGTRLTVT.

CDR3 region: CASSYSDNQETQYF. In DNA form, the CDR3 reads TGTGCCAGCAGTTACTCGGACAACCAAGAGACCCAGTACTTC. The chain carries TRBV6-5 and TRBJ2-5; TRBD1 might be the D (5 bases). V was pared by 0 bases and J by 0 bases, with 5 bases between. The CDR3 covers 14 residues. Germline V lookup: CDR1 MNHEY, CDR2 SVGAGI.

The chain combines TRBV27 with TRBJ2-4, with no clear D. The CDR3 is 14 amino acids. CDR1 is MNHEY and CDR2 is SMNVEV in the germline V gene (reference sequence). V gave up 5 bases and J gave up 0 bases, with 8 bases separating them. The CDR3 loop is CASSLGVAKNIQYF. CDR3 DNA: TGTGCCAGCAGTCTAGGAGTAGCCAAAAACATTCAGTACTTC.

The chain recombines TRBV7-9 with TRBJ1-3; TRBD1 matches at 8 bases. Germline-derived CDR1 and CDR2 are SEHNR and FQNEAQ (reference sequence). Trimming removed 3 bases from V and 6 bases from J; junction bases left unmatched: 4. The CDR3 extends over 14 amino acids. In DNA, the CDR3 is TGTGCCAGCAGCTTCCAGACAGGGGCAAACACCATATATTTT. This translates into CASSFQTGANTIYF. Variable domain in full (rest from reference TRBV7-9 and TRBJ1-3): DTGVSQNPRHKITKRGQNVTFRCDPISEHNRLYWYRQTLGQGPEFLTYFQNEAQLEKSRLLSDRFSAERPKGSFSTLEIQRTEQGDSAMYLCASSFQTGANTIYFGEGSWLTVV.

This clonotype was counted ten times or more. CDR3 bases: TGTGCCAGCAGCCCTCGGACAGGGTCATGGGATGGTGCTACGCAGTATTTT. Its translation: CASSPRTGSWDGATQYF. The chain employs TRBV7-2 and TRBJ2-3, with 8 positions matching TRBD1. There are 17 residues in the CDR3. CDR1 is SGHTA and CDR2 is FQGNSA in the germline V gene. The trim removed 5 bases at V and 8 bases at J, leaving 18 bases unmatched.

This clonotype showed up many times. The V gene is TRBV2, the J gene TRBJ2-1; 9 positions match TRBD2. Losses at the gene ends were 2 bases for V and 4 bases for J; bases not matched to a gene: 6. This CDR3 region has 16 residues. The germline gives CDR1 SNHLY, CDR2 FYNNEI. The CDR3 coding sequence is TGTGCCAGCAGTGAACGGAGCGGGGGGCTATACAATGAGCAGTTCTTC. It yields the protein CASSERSGGLYNEQFF.

This clonotype occurred many times. The genes are TRBV6-2 or TRBV6-3 and TRBJ2-5, with a tentative D call TRBD2 (6 bases). Germline CDR1 is MNHEY and CDR2 is SVGEGT. The CDR3 runs to 13 residues. V lost 2 bases and J lost 4, with 8 bases in between. CDR3 amino acids: CASSYLATETQYF. CDR3 sequence (DNA): TGTGCCAGCAGTTACCTAGCGACAGAGACCCAGTACTTC.

V and J are TRBV4-3 and TRBJ2-1; TRBD1 or TRBD2 may be the D gene (5 bases each). V lost 4 bases to trimming and J lost 2 bases, with 21 bases between them. CDR3 size: 18 residues. CDR1 and CDR2 (germline): LGHNA, YSLEER. The CDR3 nucleotides are TGCGCCAGCAGCCTCTCGGAAATTCTAGTGGGGGCCTACAATGAGCAGTTCTTC. Residues: CASSLSEILVGAYNEQFF.

The rearrangement uses TRBV12-3 or TRBV12-4 and TRBJ2-2, with 9 bases that match TRBD1. V lost 10 bases to trimming and J lost 5 bases; unmatched junction nucleotides: 8. There are 14 residues in the CDR3. The CDR3 loop is CATRGTGQTGELFF. The CDR3 nucleotides are TGTGCCACCCGAGGGACAGGGCAAACCGGGGAGCTGTTTTTT.

Ten or more counts support this clonotype. The CDR3 here is CSARRLGQGISNQPQHF. The CDR3 DNA follows: TGCAGTGCTAGACGCCTGGGACAGGGGATTAGCAATCAGCCCCAGCATTTT. The chain uses TRBV20-1 and TRBJ1-5; 10 bases map to TRBD1. There are 17 residues in the CDR3. With 2 bases clipped from V and 0 bases from J, the junction kept 7 bases outside the gene matches. The germline CDR1 and CDR2 sequences are DFQATT and SNEGSKA (reference sequence).

The rearrangement joins TRBV9 to TRBJ2-7, with D possibly TRBD2 on 5 matching bases. V lost 4 bases and J 4 bases, leaving 15 bases between the germline ends. Germline lookup yields CDR1 SGDLS and CDR2 YYNGEE. The length of the CDR3 is 14 residues. CDR3 bases: TGTGCCAGCAGCCGGTCCGGTAGCGCGTACGAGCAGTACTTC. Translating it yields CASSRSGSAYEQYF.

This chain joins TRBV5-4 and TRBJ1-2; tentative D call: TRBD1 (5 bases). From germline, CDR1 is SGHNT and CDR2 YYREEE (reference sequence). Trimming left V 2 bases short and J 7 bases short, with 15 bases between. This CDR3 contains 14 residues. The CDR3 DNA follows: TGTGCCAGCAGCTTCCCAGGGTTGCTGACTGGCTACACCTTC. This gives the protein CASSFPGLLTGYTF. Using reference TRBV5-4 and TRBJ1-2 for the parts outside the CDR3, the full variable domain is ETGVTQSPTHLIKTRGQQVTLRCSSQSGHNTVSWYQQALGQGPQFIFQYYREEENGRGNFPPRFSGLQFPNYSSELNVNALELDDSALYLCASSFPGLLTGYTFGSGTRLTVV.

The V gene is TRBV28, the J gene TRBJ1-4; no definite D call. Germline CDR1 is MDHEN and CDR2 is SYDVKM. Deletions cut 5 bases from V and 0 bases from J, with 7 bases between. This CDR3 has 14 residues. CDR3 DNA: TGTGCCAGCAGTGTTCCTGCAACTAATGAAAAACTGTTTTTT. This gives the protein CASSVPATNEKLFF.

This clonotype was counted between two and nine times. This chain links TRBV4-3 with TRBJ1-3, with a tentative D call TRBD1 (6 bases). In germline, CDR1 is LGHNA, CDR2 YSLEER. V lost 4 bases, J lost 4 bases, and 14 bases lay in between. This CDR3 comprises 15 residues. For the CDR3, the DNA is TGCGCCAGCAGCCCCCCACGGGGGCTCGGAAACACCATATATTTT. This sequence encodes CASSPPRGLGNTIYF.

The chain uses TRBV6-2 or TRBV6-3 and TRBJ2-7; D ambiguous. This CDR3 spans 13 amino acids. Trimming pared 7 bases from V and 2 bases from J, leaving 12 bases between. Germline V gives CDR1 MNHEY, CDR2 SVGEGT. CDR3 nucleotides: TGTGCCAGCATTAGGCCTGGGACCTACGAGCAGTACTTC. This translates into CASIRPGTYEQYF.

The gene calls are TRBV20-1 and TRBJ1-1, with 12 nucleotides matching TRBD1. V lost 3 bases, J lost 11 bases, and 4 bases stayed unmatched. Germline loops: CDR1 DFQATT, CDR2 SNEGSKA (reference sequence). This CDR3 spans 12 amino acids. The CDR3 region is CSASAGQGAAFF. CDR3 coding DNA: TGCAGTGCTAGTGCGGGACAGGGGGCTGCTTTCTTT.

This chain uses TRBV5-1 with TRBJ2-5; possible D gene TRBD2, 6 bases. Germline CDR1 is SGHRS and CDR2 is YFSETQ. This CDR3 region has 13 residues. Trimming pared 1 base from V and 5 bases from J, leaving 9 bases between. CDR3 sequence: CASSLYAGETQYF. CDR3 DNA sequence: TGCGCCAGCAGCTTGTATGCGGGGGAGACCCAGTACTTC.

The table lists this clonotype with many counts. The V gene is TRBV4-1, the J gene TRBJ1-2; D possibly corresponds to TRBD1 (5 bases). The CDR3 is made up of 16 amino acids. CDR1 is MGHRA and CDR2 is YSYEKL in the germline V gene. V lost 0 bases, J lost 4 bases, and 15 bases lay in between. CDR3 amino acids: CASSQDQQGGRYGYTF. In DNA, the CDR3 is TGCGCCAGCAGCCAAGATCAGCAGGGCGGTCGCTATGGCTACACCTTC.

This chain links TRBV7-2 with TRBJ2-2, with 7 bases that match TRBD2. This CDR3 is built from 17 residues. Germline trimming cut 3 bases from V and 3 bases from J; bases unmatched to any gene: 10. Germline assignment: CDR1 SGHTA and CDR2 FQGNSA. The CDR3 loop is CASSLGFRLADTGELFF. Written as DNA, the CDR3 is TGTGCCAGCAGCTTGGGGTTTCGGCTAGCGGACACCGGGGAGCTGTTTTTT.

This clonotype turned up a few times. The chain carries TRBV7-9 and TRBJ2-7; either TRBD1 or TRBD2 may supply D (5 bases each). From germline, CDR1 is SEHNR and CDR2 FQNEAQ (reference sequence). Trimming took off 5 bases at V and 6 bases at J, with 14 bases between the two ends. The CDR3 extends over 13 amino acids. CDR3: CASSPGTRAEQYF. CDR3 DNA sequence: TGTGCCAGCAGCCCTGGGACCAGGGCCGAGCAGTACTTC. Full variable domain (remainder filled in from reference TRBV7-9 and TRBJ2-7): DTGVSQNPRHKITKRGQNVTFRCDPISEHNRLYWYRQTLGQGPEFLTYFQNEAQLEKSRLLSDRFSAERPKGSFSTLEIQRTEQGDSAMYLCASSPGTRAEQYFGPGTRLTVT.

The rearrangement joins TRBV24-1 to TRBJ2-2; D possibly corresponds to TRBD1 (6 bases). V was trimmed by 4 bases and J by 3 bases, leaving 11 bases between them. Germline CDR1 reads KGHDR; CDR2 reads SFDVKD. The CDR3 runs 15 residues. CDR3 bases: TGTGCCACCAGTGACCCGGGACACTACACCGGGGAGCTGTTTTTT. It specifies CATSDPGHYTGELFF.

This clonotype was counted at least ten times. The chain has TRBV19 and TRBJ2-1; 12 bases align to TRBD2. Germline V lookup: CDR1 LNHDA, CDR2 SQIVND (reference sequence). The trim removed 6 bases at V and 7 bases at J, leaving 19 bases unmatched. The CDR3 sequence is 19 residues long. The DNA for the CDR3 is TGTGCCAGTAGGGATCAAGGACTGACTAGCGGGGGAATCAGGAATGAGCAGTTCTTC. Its translation is CASRDQGLTSGGIRNEQFF.

The rearrangement joins TRBV29-1 to TRBJ2-3; TRBD2 aligns across 8 bases. Germline CDR1 SQVTM, CDR2 ANQGSEA. The V and J ends lost 4 bases and 0 bases, in that order; junction bases with no gene match: 6. The CDR3 has 15 residues. The CDR3, as DNA: TGCAGCGTTGGAGACGGGAGGGCTAGCACAGATACGCAGTATTTT. Its protein product is CSVGDGRASTDTQYF.

This clonotype was counted at least ten times. The chain employs TRBV4-2 and TRBJ2-3, with 8 bases identical to TRBD2. V shed 0 bases and J 5 bases; nucleotides not matched to a gene: 7. The germline V gene has CDR1 LGHNA and CDR2 YNFKEQ. This CDR3 contains 16 residues. The CDR3 here is CASSQDGTRRQDTQYF. DNA for the CDR3: TGTGCCAGCAGCCAAGACGGGACTAGACGACAAGATACGCAGTATTTT.